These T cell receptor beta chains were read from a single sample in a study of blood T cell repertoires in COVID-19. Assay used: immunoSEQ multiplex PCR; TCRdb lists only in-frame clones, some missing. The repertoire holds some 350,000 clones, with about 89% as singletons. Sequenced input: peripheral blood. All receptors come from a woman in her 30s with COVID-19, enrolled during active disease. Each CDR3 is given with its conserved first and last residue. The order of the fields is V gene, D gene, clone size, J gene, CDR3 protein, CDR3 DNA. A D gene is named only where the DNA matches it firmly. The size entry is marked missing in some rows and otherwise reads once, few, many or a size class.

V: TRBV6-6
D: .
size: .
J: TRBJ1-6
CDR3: CASSPASSYNSPLHF
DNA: TGTGCCAGCAGCCCCGCCAGCTCCTATAATTCACCCCTCCACTTT

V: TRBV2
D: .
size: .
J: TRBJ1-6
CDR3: CASRARGSNNSPLHF
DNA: TGTGCCAGCAGAGCCAGGGGATCAAATAATTCACCCCTCCACTTT

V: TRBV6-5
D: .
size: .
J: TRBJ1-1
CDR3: CATQTVAPNTEAFF
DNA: TGTGCCACCCAAACCGTAGCACCGAACACTGAAGCTTTCTTT

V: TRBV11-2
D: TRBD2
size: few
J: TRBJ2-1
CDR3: CASSLPNGGVGDEQFF
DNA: TGTGCCAGCAGCTTACCCAACGGGGGGGTAGGCGATGAGCAGTTCTTC

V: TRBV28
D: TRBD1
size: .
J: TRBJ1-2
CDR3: CASRFYRDRGIDYGYTF
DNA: TGTGCCAGCAGATTCTACCGGGACAGGGGGATCGACTATGGCTACACCTTC

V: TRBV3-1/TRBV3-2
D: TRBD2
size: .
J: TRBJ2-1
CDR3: CASSQGAGGMEQFF
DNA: TGTGCCAGCAGCCAAGGAGCGGGAGGGATGGAGCAGTTCTTC

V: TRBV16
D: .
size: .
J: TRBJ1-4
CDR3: CASSQGLGDNEKLFF
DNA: TGTGCCAGCAGCCAAGGTTTAGGAGATAATGAAAAACTGTTTTTT

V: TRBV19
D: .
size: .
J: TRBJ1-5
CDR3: CASTREPQGSNQPQHF
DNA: TGTGCCAGTACCCGGGAACCACAGGGAAGCAATCAGCCCCAGCATTTT

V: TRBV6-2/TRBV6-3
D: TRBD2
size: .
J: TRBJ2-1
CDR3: CASSLKLLAGVVNEQFF
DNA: TGTGCCAGCAGCCTCAAACTACTAGCGGGAGTCGTCAATGAGCAGTTCTTC

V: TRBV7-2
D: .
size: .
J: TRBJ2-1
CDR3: CASSSLARGEQFF
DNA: TGTGCCAGCAGCTCCCTAGCCCGCGGTGAGCAGTTCTTC

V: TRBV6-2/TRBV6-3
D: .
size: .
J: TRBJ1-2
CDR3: CASSSSDSVYGYTF
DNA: TGTGCCAGCAGTTCTTCCGACAGCGTCTATGGCTACACCTTC

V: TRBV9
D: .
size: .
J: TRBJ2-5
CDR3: CASPPRDQETQYF
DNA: TGTGCCAGCCCCCCCCGGGACCAAGAGACCCAGTACTTC

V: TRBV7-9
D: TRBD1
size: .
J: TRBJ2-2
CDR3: CASSGQGATGELFF
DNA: TGTGCCAGCAGCGGACAGGGGGCCACCGGGGAGCTGTTTTTT

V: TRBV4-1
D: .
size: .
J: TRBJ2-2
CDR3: CASSQDRVSLRYTGELFF
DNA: TGCGCCAGCAGCCAAGATCGGGTGTCCCTAAGGTACACCGGGGAGCTGTTTTTT

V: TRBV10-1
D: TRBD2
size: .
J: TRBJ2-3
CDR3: CASSPGTSGTDTQYF
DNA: TGCGCCAGCAGCCCCGGGACTAGCGGCACAGATACGCAGTATTTT

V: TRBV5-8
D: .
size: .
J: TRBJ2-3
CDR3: CASSPRLDTQYF
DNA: TGTGCCAGCAGCCCCCGGTTAGATACGCAGTATTTT

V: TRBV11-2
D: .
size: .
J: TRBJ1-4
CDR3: CASSLDLAGRQEKLFF
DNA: TGTGCCAGCAGCTTAGATCTGGCAGGGCGACAAGAAAAACTGTTTTTT

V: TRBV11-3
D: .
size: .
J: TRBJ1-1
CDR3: CASSGSRGSTEAFF
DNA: TGTGCCAGCAGCGGGTCCAGGGGATCCACTGAAGCTTTCTTT

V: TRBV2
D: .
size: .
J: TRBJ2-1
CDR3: CASRDRGEAVEQFF
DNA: TGTGCCAGCAGGGATCGAGGAGAGGCGGTAGAGCAGTTCTTC

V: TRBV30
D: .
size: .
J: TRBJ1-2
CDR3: CAWSRGLPGSTYGYTF
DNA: TGTGCCTGGAGCCGTGGTCTTCCAGGTAGTACCTATGGCTACACCTTC

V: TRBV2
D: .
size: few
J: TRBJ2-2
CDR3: CASRAGTTNTGELFF
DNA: TGTGCCAGCAGGGCCGGGACAACGAACACCGGGGAGCTGTTTTTT

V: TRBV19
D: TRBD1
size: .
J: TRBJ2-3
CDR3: CASSIGEGAGTDTQYF
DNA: TGTGCCAGTAGTATAGGAGAGGGGGCAGGCACAGATACGCAGTATTTT

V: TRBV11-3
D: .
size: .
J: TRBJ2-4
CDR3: CASSRADFKNIQYF
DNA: TGTGCCAGCAGTCGAGCGGACTTCAAAAACATTCAGTACTTC

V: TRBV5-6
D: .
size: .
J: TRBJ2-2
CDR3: CASRAVRRSGELFF
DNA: TGTGCCAGCAGGGCCGTTAGGAGGTCCGGGGAGCTGTTTTTT

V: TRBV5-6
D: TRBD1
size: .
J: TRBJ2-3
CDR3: CASRRQGRASTDTQYF
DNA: TGTGCCAGCAGACGACAGGGAAGGGCTAGCACAGATACGCAGTATTTT

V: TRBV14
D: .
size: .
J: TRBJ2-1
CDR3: CASSQVGLRGINEQFF
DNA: TGTGCCAGCAGCCAAGTAGGGTTGAGGGGGATCAATGAGCAGTTCTTC

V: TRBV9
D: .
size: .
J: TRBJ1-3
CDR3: CASSVGGRPSGNTIYF
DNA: TGTGCCAGCAGCGTAGGAGGGCGGCCCTCTGGAAACACCATATATTTT

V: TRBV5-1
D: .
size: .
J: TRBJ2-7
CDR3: CASSLGRVMDEQYF
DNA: TGCGCCAGCAGCTTGGGCAGGGTCATGGACGAGCAGTACTTC

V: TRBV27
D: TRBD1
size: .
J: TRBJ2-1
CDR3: CASSRRQGKPYNEQFF
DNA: TGTGCCAGCAGTAGAAGACAGGGGAAACCCTACAATGAGCAGTTCTTC

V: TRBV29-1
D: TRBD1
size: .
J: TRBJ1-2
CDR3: CSVTLTGAYGYTF
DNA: TGCAGCGTTACACTAACAGGGGCCTATGGCTACACCTTC

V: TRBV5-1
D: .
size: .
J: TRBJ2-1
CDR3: CASSKAGNLVDEQFF
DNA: TGCGCCAGCAGTAAAGCCGGGAACCTTGTCGATGAGCAGTTCTTC

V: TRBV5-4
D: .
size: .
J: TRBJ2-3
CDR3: CASSLEQNTQYF
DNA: TGTGCCAGCAGCTTGGAACAGAATACGCAGTATTTT

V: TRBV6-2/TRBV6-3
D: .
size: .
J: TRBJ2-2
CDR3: CASSLIGRELFF
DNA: TGTGCCAGCAGTTTAATCGGGAGGGAGCTGTTTTTT

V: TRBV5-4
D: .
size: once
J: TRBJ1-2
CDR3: CASSLNTENYGYTF
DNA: TGTGCCAGCAGCTTGAACACAGAGAACTATGGCTACACCTTC

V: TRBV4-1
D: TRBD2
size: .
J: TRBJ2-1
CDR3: CASSQEAGGSYNEQFF
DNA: TGCGCCAGCAGCCAAGAAGCGGGAGGCTCCTACAATGAGCAGTTCTTC

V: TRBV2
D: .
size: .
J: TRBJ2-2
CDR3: CASRWASNTGELFF
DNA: TGTGCCAGCAGGTGGGCGTCGAACACCGGGGAGCTGTTTTTT

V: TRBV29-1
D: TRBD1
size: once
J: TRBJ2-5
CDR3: CSVARQGGETQYF
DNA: TGCAGCGTTGCCCGACAGGGGGGAGAGACCCAGTACTTC

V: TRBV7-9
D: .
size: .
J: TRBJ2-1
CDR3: CASSLTPSARPSYNEQFF
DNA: TGTGCCAGCAGCTTAACGCCTAGCGCCCGACCCTCCTACAATGAGCAGTTCTTC

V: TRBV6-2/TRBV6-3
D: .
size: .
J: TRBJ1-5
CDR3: CASSLGGGLGNQPQHF
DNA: TGTGCCAGCAGCCTCGGGGGTGGTCTAGGCAATCAGCCCCAGCATTTT

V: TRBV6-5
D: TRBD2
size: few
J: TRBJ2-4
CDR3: CASRRTSGTKNIQYF
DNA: TGTGCCAGCAGACGGACTAGCGGCACCAAAAACATTCAGTACTTC